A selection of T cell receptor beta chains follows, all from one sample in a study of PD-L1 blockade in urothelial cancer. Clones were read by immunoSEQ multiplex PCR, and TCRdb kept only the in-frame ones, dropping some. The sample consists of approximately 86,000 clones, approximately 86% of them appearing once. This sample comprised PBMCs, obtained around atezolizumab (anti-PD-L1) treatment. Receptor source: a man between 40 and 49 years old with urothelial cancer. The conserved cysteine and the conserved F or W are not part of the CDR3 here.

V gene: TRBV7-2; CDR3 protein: ASSSTSGRTDTQY
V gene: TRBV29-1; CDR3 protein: SVGSSYNEQF
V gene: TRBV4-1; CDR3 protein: ASSPGLAGVEQY
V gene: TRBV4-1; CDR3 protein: ASSQAEDIGNYGYT
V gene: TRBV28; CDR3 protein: ASKQGGLSNQPQH
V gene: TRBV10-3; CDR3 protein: AISGLPIAGGPDTQY
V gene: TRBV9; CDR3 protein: ASSGTSGSFVNEQF
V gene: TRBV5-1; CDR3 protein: ASSHRAGANVLT
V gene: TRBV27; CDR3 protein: ASSRDYPITDTQY
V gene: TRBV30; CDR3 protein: AWKREYQETQY
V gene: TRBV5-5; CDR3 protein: ASSLVAGSNQPQH
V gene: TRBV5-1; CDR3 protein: ASSFSGSYSYEQY
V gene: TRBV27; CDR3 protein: ASSSRQTSNQPQH
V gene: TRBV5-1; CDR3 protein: ASRASAGRVTGNTQY
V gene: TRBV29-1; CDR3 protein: SVESGRAGETQY
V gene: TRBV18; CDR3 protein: ASSSWGSSTDTQY
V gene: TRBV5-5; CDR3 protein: ASSKGLARDEQY
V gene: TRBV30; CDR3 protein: AWSVSRYYGYT
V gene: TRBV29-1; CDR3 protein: SVVPQETQY